A selection of T cell receptor beta chains follows, all from one sample in a study of metastatic and nonmetastatic thyroid tumors. TCRdb re-called the PCR reads via MiXCR. The sample lists more than 9,000 clones, 25% to 35% occurring once. Input material: tumor tissue. All receptors derive from a male donor with papillary thyroid cancer or a benign thyroid nodule (not recorded which). Some clones in this sample may be carry-over from other donors' samples. Both conserved end residues are part of each CDR3. Fields, in order: CDR3 length, D gene, J gene, clone size, V gene, CDR3 DNA, CDR3 protein. A D gene is named only where the DNA matches it firmly. Some rows have no size entry. The others give once, few or many, or a class for an expanded clone.

CDR3 length: 15
D gene: TRBD2
J gene: TRBJ2-3
clone size: few
V gene: TRBV6-4
CDR3 DNA: TGTGCCAGCAGCCGGACTAGCGGGGCCACAGATACGCAGTATTTT
CDR3 protein: CASSRTSGATDTQYF

CDR3 length: 12
D gene: -
J gene: TRBJ2-1
clone size: few
V gene: TRBV7-2
CDR3 DNA: TGTGCCAGCAGCTTATTTACCGAGGGGCAGTTCTTC
CDR3 protein: CASSLFTEGQFF

CDR3 length: 13
D gene: -
J gene: TRBJ2-7
clone size: -
V gene: TRBV30
CDR3 DNA: TGTGCCTGGAGGGCCAAATACGCCTACGAGCAGTACTTC
CDR3 protein: CAWRAKYAYEQYF

CDR3 length: 16
D gene: -
J gene: TRBJ1-3
clone size: -
V gene: TRBV11-2
CDR3 DNA: TGTGCCAGCAGCCCGACAGGCTTGAGCTCTGGAAACACCATATATTTT
CDR3 protein: CASSPTGLSSGNTIYF

CDR3 length: 13
D gene: TRBD1
J gene: TRBJ1-1
clone size: -
V gene: TRBV30
CDR3 DNA: TGTGCCTTAGAAGGACAGGGAAGAACTGAAGCTTTCTTT
CDR3 protein: CALEGQGRTEAFF

CDR3 length: 13
D gene: -
J gene: TRBJ2-7
clone size: -
V gene: TRBV20-1
CDR3 DNA: TGCAGTGCTTACTCGGGGCTTTCCTACGAGCAGTACTTC
CDR3 protein: CSAYSGLSYEQYF

CDR3 length: 15
D gene: -
J gene: TRBJ1-6
clone size: -
V gene: TRBV11-2
CDR3 DNA: TGTGCCAGCAGCTTAGTTCTAGGGGGTGATTCACCCCTCCACTTT
CDR3 protein: CASSLVLGGDSPLHF

CDR3 length: 12
D gene: TRBD1
J gene: TRBJ2-1
clone size: few
V gene: TRBV29-1
CDR3 DNA: TGCAGCGTTCGAGCAGGGGGCAATGAGCAGTTCTTC
CDR3 protein: CSVRAGGNEQFF

CDR3 length: 14
D gene: -
J gene: TRBJ1-3
clone size: -
V gene: TRBV11-2
CDR3 DNA: TGTGCCAGCAGCTCGCGACAGACTGGAAACACCATATATTTT
CDR3 protein: CASSSRQTGNTIYF

CDR3 length: 15
D gene: -
J gene: TRBJ2-7
clone size: -
V gene: TRBV6-1
CDR3 DNA: TGTGCCAGCAGCCCGATAGGGGGGAGCTCCTACGAGCAGTACTTC
CDR3 protein: CASSPIGGSSYEQYF

CDR3 length: 16
D gene: -
J gene: TRBJ1-2
clone size: once
V gene: TRBV11-1
CDR3 DNA: TGTGCCAGCAGCTTCTCGACAGACCAACGCTCCTATGGCTACACCTTC
CDR3 protein: CASSFSTDQRSYGYTF

CDR3 length: 17
D gene: TRBD2
J gene: TRBJ2-2
clone size: -
V gene: TRBV5-4
CDR3 DNA: TGTGCCAGCAGCTCCGGGACTAGCGTGTCGAACACCGGGGATCTGTTTTTT
CDR3 protein: CASSSGTSVSNTGDLFF

CDR3 length: 16
D gene: -
J gene: TRBJ2-7
clone size: -
V gene: TRBV6-1
CDR3 DNA: TGTGCCAGCAGCAAATGCAGCGCTGGTTGCTCTGGCGAGCAGTACTTC
CDR3 protein: CASSKCSAGCSGEQYF

CDR3 length: 11
D gene: -
J gene: TRBJ2-7
clone size: once
V gene: TRBV30
CDR3 DNA: TGTGCCTGGAGTAGGACGGGGGATCAGTACTTC
CDR3 protein: CAWSRTGDQYF

CDR3 length: 15
D gene: TRBD2
J gene: TRBJ2-3
clone size: medium-sized
V gene: TRBV2
CDR3 DNA: TGTGCCAGCACCTCGGGACTAGATGTGGGAGATACGCAGTATTTT
CDR3 protein: CASTSGLDVGDTQYF

CDR3 length: 15
D gene: TRBD1
J gene: TRBJ1-1
clone size: -
V gene: TRBV20-1
CDR3 DNA: TGCAGTGCTACTAGACAGGGAGGAAGAAAGACTGAAGCTTTCTTT
CDR3 protein: CSATRQGGRKTEAFF

CDR3 length: 16
D gene: TRBD1
J gene: TRBJ1-2
clone size: few
V gene: TRBV9
CDR3 DNA: TGTGCCAGCAGCGCCCACCGGGACAGGAATAACTATGGCTACACCTTC
CDR3 protein: CASSAHRDRNNYGYTF

CDR3 length: 13
D gene: TRBD2
J gene: TRBJ2-7
clone size: -
V gene: TRBV20-1
CDR3 DNA: TGCAGTGCGACTAGCGGGGAGCCCTACGAGCAGTACTTC
CDR3 protein: CSATSGEPYEQYF

CDR3 length: 17
D gene: -
J gene: TRBJ1-6
clone size: -
V gene: TRBV5-6
CDR3 DNA: TGTGCCAGCAGCTTGTATGGTGCGAGCTCCTATAATTCACCCCTCCACTTT
CDR3 protein: CASSLYGASSYNSPLHF

CDR3 length: 18
D gene: -
J gene: TRBJ1-2
clone size: -
V gene: TRBV24-1
CDR3 DNA: TGTGCCACCAGTGTGAGAGGGACACCTTTGTTTCTTGACTATGGCTACACCTTC
CDR3 protein: CATSVRGTPLFLDYGYTF

CDR3 length: 15
D gene: -
J gene: TRBJ1-4
clone size: -
V gene: TRBV3-1
CDR3 DNA: TGTGCCAGCAGCCGATCGAGGGGGGCCGGCGGAAAACTGTTTTTT
CDR3 protein: CASSRSRGAGGKLFF

CDR3 length: 13
D gene: -
J gene: TRBJ1-1
clone size: large
V gene: TRBV2
CDR3 DNA: TGTGCCAGCACCGTCTGGGGGAACACTGAAGCTTTCTTT
CDR3 protein: CASTVWGNTEAFF

CDR3 length: 13
D gene: -
J gene: TRBJ2-3
clone size: many
V gene: TRBV29-1
CDR3 DNA: TGCAGCGTTGATGCCGCGGGCACAGATACGCAGTATTTT
CDR3 protein: CSVDAAGTDTQYF

CDR3 length: 16
D gene: TRBD1
J gene: TRBJ2-3
clone size: many
V gene: TRBV19
CDR3 DNA: TGTGCCAGTAGTATCCACCGGGACAGGGTTCAAGATACGCAGTATTTT
CDR3 protein: CASSIHRDRVQDTQYF

CDR3 length: 14
D gene: -
J gene: TRBJ2-7
clone size: -
V gene: TRBV6-1
CDR3 DNA: TGTGCCAGCAGTGGCAGAGGATCGCTCAGCGAGCAGTACTTC
CDR3 protein: CASSGRGSLSEQYF

CDR3 length: 14
D gene: -
J gene: TRBJ1-2
clone size: large
V gene: TRBV20-1
CDR3 DNA: TGCAGTGCTAGAGATGGGGGGGTAGACTATGGCTACACCTTC
CDR3 protein: CSARDGGVDYGYTF

CDR3 length: 17
D gene: -
J gene: TRBJ1-1
clone size: large
V gene: TRBV7-7
CDR3 DNA: TGTGCCAGCAGCTTAAAGGGCCGTCGACTAATATCTGCTGAAGCTTTCTTT
CDR3 protein: CASSLKGRRLISAEAFF

CDR3 length: 15
D gene: TRBD2
J gene: TRBJ2-3
clone size: many
V gene: TRBV4-3
CDR3 DNA: TGCGCCAGCAGCCAAGAGGTGGCGGGGGCAGATACGCAGTATTTT
CDR3 protein: CASSQEVAGADTQYF

CDR3 length: 17
D gene: TRBD1
J gene: TRBJ1-2
clone size: -
V gene: TRBV6-1
CDR3 DNA: TGTGCCAGCAAGCTTCAGGGTGCAGGGGGCGAAGGAAATGGCTACACCTTC
CDR3 protein: CASKLQGAGGEGNGYTF

CDR3 length: 16
D gene: TRBD2
J gene: TRBJ2-5
clone size: many
V gene: TRBV3-1
CDR3 DNA: TGTGCCAGCAGCCAAGCCCTAGCGGGACTACAAGAGACCCAGTACTTC
CDR3 protein: CASSQALAGLQETQYF

CDR3 length: 13
D gene: -
J gene: TRBJ2-3
clone size: -
V gene: TRBV6-1
CDR3 DNA: TGTGCCAGCAGCCGGGACTTAACAGATACGCAGTATTTT
CDR3 protein: CASSRDLTDTQYF

CDR3 length: 19
D gene: TRBD2
J gene: TRBJ2-5
clone size: medium-sized
V gene: TRBV5-1
CDR3 DNA: TGCGCCAGCAGCTCCGTCGGACTAGCGGGAGGAAAAGTTTTGGAGACCCAGTACTTC
CDR3 protein: CASSSVGLAGGKVLETQYF

CDR3 length: 13
D gene: -
J gene: TRBJ1-3
clone size: -
V gene: TRBV9
CDR3 DNA: TGTGCCAGCAACCCAGGGGCCGGAAACACCATATATTTT
CDR3 protein: CASNPGAGNTIYF

CDR3 length: 14
D gene: -
J gene: TRBJ1-6
clone size: few
V gene: TRBV28
CDR3 DNA: TGTGCCAGCAGCCTCCGGGACTATAATTCACCCCTCCACTTT
CDR3 protein: CASSLRDYNSPLHF

CDR3 length: 12
D gene: -
J gene: TRBJ1-5
clone size: medium-sized
V gene: TRBV28
CDR3 DNA: TGTGCCAGCACCTCCCCCCATCAGCCCCAGCATTTT
CDR3 protein: CASTSPHQPQHF

CDR3 length: 15
D gene: TRBD1
J gene: TRBJ1-1
clone size: medium-sized
V gene: TRBV6-1
CDR3 DNA: TGTGCCAGCAGGGTATCGACAGGGATAAACACTGAAGCTTTCTTT
CDR3 protein: CASRVSTGINTEAFF

CDR3 length: 13
D gene: -
J gene: TRBJ2-5
clone size: many
V gene: TRBV7-2
CDR3 DNA: TGTGCCAGCGGCAGGAGGGGTAGGGTGACCCAGTACTTC
CDR3 protein: CASGRRGRVTQYF

CDR3 length: 17
D gene: TRBD2
J gene: TRBJ2-3
clone size: -
V gene: TRBV3-1
CDR3 DNA: TGTGCCAGCAGCCAAGGGACTAGCGGGAGGCTCACAGATACGCAGTATTTT
CDR3 protein: CASSQGTSGRLTDTQYF

CDR3 length: 17
D gene: TRBD1
J gene: TRBJ1-1
clone size: -
V gene: TRBV11-1
CDR3 DNA: TGTGCTAGCAGCTTTAGCCAGGGGGCGCGGTTAGACACTGAAGCTTTCTTT
CDR3 protein: CASSFSQGARLDTEAFF

CDR3 length: 14
D gene: -
J gene: TRBJ2-3
clone size: many
V gene: TRBV5-1
CDR3 DNA: TGCGCCAGCAGCCCAGTTTTGGGGGCAGATACGCAGTATTTT
CDR3 protein: CASSPVLGADTQYF

CDR3 length: 15
D gene: -
J gene: TRBJ1-5
clone size: medium-sized
V gene: TRBV19
CDR3 DNA: TGTGCCAGTAGTATAGGGACGGTCAGCAATCAGCCCCAGCATTTT
CDR3 protein: CASSIGTVSNQPQHF

CDR3 length: 15
D gene: -
J gene: TRBJ2-7
clone size: medium-sized
V gene: TRBV20-1
CDR3 DNA: TGCAGTGCCCCCCCCAGCCCCTCTATTTCCTACGAGCAGTACTTC
CDR3 protein: CSAPPSPSISYEQYF

CDR3 length: 13
D gene: TRBD1
J gene: TRBJ2-7
clone size: -
V gene: TRBV7-9
CDR3 DNA: TGTGCCAGCAGCGCCGGGACAGCTTACGAGCAGTACTTC
CDR3 protein: CASSAGTAYEQYF

CDR3 length: 13
D gene: -
J gene: TRBJ1-1
clone size: -
V gene: TRBV4-3
CDR3 DNA: TGCGCCAGCAGCCAAGATTTGGTAACTGAAGCTTTCTTT
CDR3 protein: CASSQDLVTEAFF

CDR3 length: 15
D gene: -
J gene: TRBJ2-7
clone size: -
V gene: TRBV5-1
CDR3 DNA: TGCGCCAGCGCCCTTAGGACAGCCAATCCCTACGAGCAGTACTTC
CDR3 protein: CASALRTANPYEQYF

CDR3 length: 15
D gene: TRBD2
J gene: TRBJ2-1
clone size: medium-sized
V gene: TRBV27
CDR3 DNA: TGTGCCAGCAGCTTCTCGAGCGGGATTAACAATGAGCAGTTCTTC
CDR3 protein: CASSFSSGINNEQFF

CDR3 length: 16
D gene: TRBD1
J gene: TRBJ2-5
clone size: -
V gene: TRBV28
CDR3 DNA: TGTGCCAGCAGTTTACTGATGCAGGGGGCGCGTCAAACCCAGTACTTC
CDR3 protein: CASSLLMQGARQTQYF

CDR3 length: 15
D gene: -
J gene: TRBJ1-2
clone size: few
V gene: TRBV15
CDR3 DNA: TGTGCCACCAGCAGAGATAGCTACAGAGGCTATGGCTACACCTTC
CDR3 protein: CATSRDSYRGYGYTF

CDR3 length: 14
D gene: -
J gene: TRBJ1-6
clone size: few
V gene: TRBV3-1
CDR3 DNA: TGTGCCAGCAGCCAAGCCCCCCCGGGCTCACCCCTCCACTTT
CDR3 protein: CASSQAPPGSPLHF

CDR3 length: 13
D gene: TRBD1
J gene: TRBJ2-5
clone size: medium-sized
V gene: TRBV20-1
CDR3 DNA: TGCAGTGCTGGGGGACAGGGAAGAGAGACCCAGTACTTC
CDR3 protein: CSAGGQGRETQYF

CDR3 length: 15
D gene: -
J gene: TRBJ1-5
clone size: few
V gene: TRBV27
CDR3 DNA: TGTGCCAGCAGTCCCAGACAGGCGAGCAATCAGCCCCAGCATTTT
CDR3 protein: CASSPRQASNQPQHF

CDR3 length: 18
D gene: TRBD1
J gene: TRBJ1-3
clone size: few
V gene: TRBV6-5
CDR3 DNA: TGTGCCAGCAGCCCCACCCCGGTACAGGGGGCGCCGGGAAACACCATATATTTT
CDR3 protein: CASSPTPVQGAPGNTIYF

CDR3 length: 13
D gene: -
J gene: TRBJ1-5
clone size: few
V gene: TRBV12-3/TRBV12-4
CDR3 DNA: TGTGCCAGCAGTTTTGGGAGCAATCAGCCCCAGCATTTT
CDR3 protein: CASSFGSNQPQHF

CDR3 length: 16
D gene: -
J gene: TRBJ2-2
clone size: -
V gene: TRBV16
CDR3 DNA: TGTGCCAGCAGCCCCCGTGGAGTTGCGAACACCGGGGAGCTGTTTTTT
CDR3 protein: CASSPRGVANTGELFF

CDR3 length: 17
D gene: -
J gene: TRBJ2-1
clone size: many
V gene: TRBV4-3
CDR3 DNA: TGCGCCAGCAGCTCACGACGTGGGCGGGATAGTTACAATGAGCAGTTCTTC
CDR3 protein: CASSSRRGRDSYNEQFF